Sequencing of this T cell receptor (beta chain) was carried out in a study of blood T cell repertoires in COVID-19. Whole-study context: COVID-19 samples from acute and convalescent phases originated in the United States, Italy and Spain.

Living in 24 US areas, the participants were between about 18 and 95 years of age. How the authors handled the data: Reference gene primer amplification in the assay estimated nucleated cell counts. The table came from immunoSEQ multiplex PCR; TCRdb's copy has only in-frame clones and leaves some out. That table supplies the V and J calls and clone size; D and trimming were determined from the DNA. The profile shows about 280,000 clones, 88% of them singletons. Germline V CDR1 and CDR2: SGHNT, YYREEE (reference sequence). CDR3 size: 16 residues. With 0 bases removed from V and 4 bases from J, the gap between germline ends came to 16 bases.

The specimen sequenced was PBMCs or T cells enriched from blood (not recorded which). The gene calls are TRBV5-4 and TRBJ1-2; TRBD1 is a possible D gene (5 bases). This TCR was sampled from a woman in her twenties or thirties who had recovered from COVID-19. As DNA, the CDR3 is TGTGCCAGCAGCTTGGGGCAGGGATATGGGATCTATGGCTACACCTTC. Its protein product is CASSLGQGYGIYGYTF.